Listed here is a single T cell receptor (beta chain). In this sample, this clonotype turned up many times. What antigen it recognizes has not been identified. No much larger clonotype is one base removed from it; base qualities were not supplied. Sequencer: Illumina HiSeq 2500. Quantitative 5'-RACE with molecular barcodes was the method used to prepare the TCR beta libraries. The study's own analysis went as follows. Disease-linked TCR variants were identified with a new computational method built on a probabilistic model of VDJ rearrangement. TCRdb reprocessing: public reads trimmed at Q25 with fastp, clones called with MiXCR, in-frame beta chains kept. Merged by CDR3 protein, the rows form single entries marked with the most common genes and DNA. TCRdb's processing, not the authors', yielded these V and J calls. Present in this sample are around 130,000 distinct CDR3 sequences, roughly 8.8% of which were seen just once. 2.5% to 3.5% of the sample is taken by the ten largest.

The entry originates in a study of CD8 T cells in ankylosing spondylitis (dated by TCRdb to about 2017). About the study as a whole: The study set out to find disease-linked TCR variants by profiling T cell receptor beta repertoires in ankylosing spondylitis patients and healthy donors. The whole study cohort included under 140 healthy donors and roughly 24 ankylosing spondylitis patients. Peripheral blood was sampled, and synovial fluid was additionally collected from ankylosing spondylitis patients. What the research found in general, with its limitations: The disease-linked clones were reported to be significantly enriched in matched synovial fluid samples from ankylosing spondylitis patients. Some TCR beta motif variants had previously been reported in synovial fluid and blood of reactive arthritis patients, which suggested common disease-initiation mechanisms. In peripheral blood, the disease-linked clones were found at relatively low frequencies and had a CD8+ phenotype. Blood from ankylosing spondylitis patients appeared to be characterized by a TCR beta motif made up of several highly homologous amino acid variants.

For this chain, trimming is 5 bases at the V end and 3 bases at the J end, and the number of junction bases without a gene match is 7. From the cysteine through the phenylalanine, the CDR3 covers 15 amino acids. Of all the DNA, just the CDR3 is kept, 45 bases in frame from base 1. The V and J genes are TRBV12-3 or TRBV12-4 and TRBJ2-3; TRBD1 lines up with 8 middle nucleotides. The material sequenced was blood, either unsorted or a sorted T cell fraction (not recorded which). This clonotype was obtained from a male donor with ankylosing spondylitis or in good health (not recorded which). The CDR3 has the sequence CASSRTGGRTDTQYF. The nucleotides read TGTGCCAGCAGTCGAACAGGGGGTCGGACAGATACGCAGTATTTT.